A selection of T cell receptor beta chains follows, all from one sample in a study of OX40 agonist ivuxolimab in advanced cancers. Measured with immunoSEQ multiplex PCR; TCRdb has only the in-frame clones, and not every one. The table includes roughly 50,000 clones, 70% to 90% detected once. The source was CD4+ or CD8+ T cells sorted from blood, collected in a trial of the OX40 agonist ivuxolimab. The receptor source for this set is an adult with an advanced solid tumor such as melanoma, head and neck, liver or kidney cancer. The CDR3 runs from the conserved cysteine through the conserved F or W. D genes are given only for firm matches. Only part of the rows carry a size: once, few, many, or a class if the clone is expanded.

d_call: TRBD1; clone_size: few; v_call: TRBV28; j_call: TRBJ2-3; cdr3_aa: CASRWTGTDTQYF; cdr3_nt: TGTGCCAGCAGATGGACAGGAACAGATACGCAGTATTTT
d_call: .; clone_size: .; v_call: TRBV19; j_call: TRBJ2-6; cdr3_aa: CASSRLLNSGANVLTF; cdr3_nt: TGTGCCAGTAGTCGGCTCCTAAACTCTGGGGCCAACGTCCTGACTTTC
d_call: TRBD2; clone_size: .; v_call: TRBV29-1; j_call: TRBJ2-7; cdr3_aa: CSVNGLAGSYEQYF; cdr3_nt: TGCAGCGTTAACGGACTAGCGGGATCCTACGAGCAGTACTTC
d_call: .; clone_size: .; v_call: TRBV11-2; j_call: TRBJ2-6; cdr3_aa: CASMRVSGANVLTF; cdr3_nt: TGTGCCAGCATGCGGGTCTCTGGGGCCAACGTCCTGACTTTC
d_call: TRBD1; clone_size: once; v_call: TRBV18; j_call: TRBJ1-4; cdr3_aa: CASSPGTGPAGGKLFF; cdr3_nt: TGTGCCAGCTCACCCGGGACAGGTCCTGCGGGTGGAAAACTGTTTTTT
d_call: .; clone_size: once; v_call: TRBV2; j_call: TRBJ1-5; cdr3_aa: CASSTQGRGGQPQHF; cdr3_nt: TGTGCCAGCAGTACTCAGGGTCGGGGGGGTCAGCCCCAGCATTTT
d_call: TRBD1; clone_size: once; v_call: TRBV11-2; j_call: TRBJ1-2; cdr3_aa: CASSWGQGIYGYTF; cdr3_nt: TGTGCCAGCAGTTGGGGACAGGGCATCTATGGCTACACCTTC
d_call: TRBD1; clone_size: .; v_call: TRBV5-1; j_call: TRBJ2-1; cdr3_aa: CASSLDRGLNEQFF; cdr3_nt: TGCGCCAGCAGCTTGGACAGGGGGCTGAATGAGCAGTTCTTC
d_call: .; clone_size: .; v_call: TRBV6-6; j_call: TRBJ1-5; cdr3_aa: CASSYGTHNQPQHF; cdr3_nt: TGTGCCAGCAGTTACGGGACACACAATCAGCCCCAGCATTTT
d_call: .; clone_size: .; v_call: TRBV6-1; j_call: TRBJ1-2; cdr3_aa: CASATGLWGYTF; cdr3_nt: TGTGCCAGCGCCACAGGTCTATGGGGCTACACCTTC
d_call: .; clone_size: .; v_call: TRBV6-5; j_call: TRBJ2-3; cdr3_aa: CASSRLREETDTQYF; cdr3_nt: TGTGCCAGCAGCCGACTCAGGGAGGAGACAGATACGCAGTATTTT
d_call: .; clone_size: .; v_call: TRBV11-2; j_call: TRBJ1-5; cdr3_aa: CASSYGVGQPQHF; cdr3_nt: TGTGCCAGCAGCTACGGTGTGGGTCAGCCCCAGCATTTT
d_call: TRBD2; clone_size: .; v_call: TRBV14; j_call: TRBJ2-1; cdr3_aa: CASSSTSGRDSYNEQFF; cdr3_nt: TGTGCCAGCAGCTCAACTAGCGGGAGGGACTCCTACAATGAGCAGTTCTTC
d_call: TRBD2; clone_size: .; v_call: TRBV5-4; j_call: TRBJ2-1; cdr3_aa: CASSLRAGGNNEQFF; cdr3_nt: TGTGCCAGCAGCTTGCGAGCGGGAGGAAACAATGAGCAGTTCTTC
d_call: TRBD1; clone_size: .; v_call: TRBV25-1; j_call: TRBJ2-2; cdr3_aa: CASSEGTGPTGELFF; cdr3_nt: TGTGCCAGCAGTGAAGGGACAGGGCCCACCGGGGAGCTGTTTTTT
d_call: TRBD2; clone_size: .; v_call: TRBV4-2; j_call: TRBJ2-7; cdr3_aa: CASSQGALTGGPYEQYF; cdr3_nt: TGTGCCAGCAGCCAAGGGGCCCTAACGGGAGGGCCGTACGAGCAGTACTTC
d_call: .; clone_size: once; v_call: TRBV4-3; j_call: TRBJ1-1; cdr3_aa: CASSQGHGQMNTEAFF; cdr3_nt: TGCGCCAGCAGCCAAGGGCACGGGCAAATGAACACTGAAGCTTTCTTT
d_call: .; clone_size: few; v_call: TRBV28; j_call: TRBJ1-5; cdr3_aa: CASSDRRQHF; cdr3_nt: TGTGCCAGCAGCGACAGAAGGCAGCATTTT
d_call: .; clone_size: .; v_call: TRBV19; j_call: TRBJ1-3; cdr3_aa: CASSMLAPGRNTIYF; cdr3_nt: TGTGCCAGTAGTATGTTGGCACCCGGGCGAAACACCATATATTTT
d_call: TRBD2; clone_size: .; v_call: TRBV5-6; j_call: TRBJ2-2; cdr3_aa: CASSLELAGGSGELFF; cdr3_nt: TGTGCCAGCAGCTTGGAGTTAGCGGGAGGGTCCGGGGAGCTGTTTTTT
d_call: .; clone_size: .; v_call: TRBV5-1; j_call: TRBJ1-3; cdr3_aa: CASSSGEAGNTIYF; cdr3_nt: TGCGCCAGCAGCTCGGGCGAAGCTGGAAACACCATATATTTT
d_call: .; clone_size: .; v_call: TRBV6-1; j_call: TRBJ1-1; cdr3_aa: CATVGSTEAFF; cdr3_nt: TGTGCCACCGTAGGTAGCACTGAAGCTTTCTTT
d_call: .; clone_size: few; v_call: TRBV28; j_call: TRBJ1-5; cdr3_aa: CASIRQRNQPQHF; cdr3_nt: TGTGCCAGCATTCGACAGAGAAATCAGCCCCAGCATTTT
d_call: TRBD2; clone_size: .; v_call: TRBV10-1; j_call: TRBJ2-1; cdr3_aa: CASSGTSGRANEQFF; cdr3_nt: TGCGCCAGCAGTGGGACTAGCGGGAGGGCCAATGAGCAGTTCTTC
d_call: TRBD2; clone_size: .; v_call: TRBV6-5; j_call: TRBJ2-3; cdr3_aa: CASSYDLAVGTDTQYF; cdr3_nt: TGTGCCAGCAGTTACGATCTAGCGGTCGGCACAGATACGCAGTATTTT
d_call: .; clone_size: .; v_call: TRBV20-1; j_call: TRBJ1-1; cdr3_aa: CSAPGVIEAFF; cdr3_nt: TGCAGTGCCCCCGGGGTAATTGAAGCTTTCTTT
d_call: .; clone_size: .; v_call: TRBV7-2; j_call: TRBJ1-1; cdr3_aa: CASSLGWNTEAFF; cdr3_nt: TGTGCCAGCAGCTTGGGGTGGAACACTGAAGCTTTCTTT
d_call: .; clone_size: .; v_call: TRBV28; j_call: TRBJ2-7; cdr3_aa: CASSYPGQIPLSAYEQYF; cdr3_nt: TGTGCCAGCAGCTATCCGGGACAAATACCTCTAAGTGCCTACGAGCAGTACTTC
d_call: .; clone_size: .; v_call: TRBV28; j_call: TRBJ2-3; cdr3_aa: CASSLADTQYF; cdr3_nt: TGTGCCAGCAGTTTAGCAGATACGCAGTATTTT
d_call: TRBD1; clone_size: .; v_call: TRBV27; j_call: TRBJ1-1; cdr3_aa: CASRTDRGIRTEAFF; cdr3_nt: TGTGCCAGCAGGACTGACAGGGGGATAAGGACTGAAGCTTTCTTT
d_call: .; clone_size: .; v_call: TRBV25-1; j_call: TRBJ2-1; cdr3_aa: CASSEHYNEQFF; cdr3_nt: TGTGCCAGCAGTGAACACTACAATGAGCAGTTCTTC
d_call: .; clone_size: .; v_call: TRBV5-1; j_call: TRBJ2-3; cdr3_aa: CASSLMTGGIDTQYF; cdr3_nt: TGCGCCAGCAGCTTGATGACAGGCGGTATAGATACGCAGTATTTT
d_call: TRBD1; clone_size: once; v_call: TRBV5-1; j_call: TRBJ2-5; cdr3_aa: CASSLGTGAGETQYF; cdr3_nt: TGCGCCAGCAGCTTGGGGACAGGGGCCGGAGAGACCCAGTACTTC
d_call: .; clone_size: .; v_call: TRBV5-6; j_call: TRBJ2-7; cdr3_aa: CASSWTAGLGYEQYF; cdr3_nt: TGTGCCAGCAGCTGGACTGCCGGGCTAGGGTACGAGCAGTACTTC
d_call: .; clone_size: .; v_call: TRBV27; j_call: TRBJ2-3; cdr3_aa: CASSAQVSDTQYF; cdr3_nt: TGTGCCAGCAGTGCCCAGGTTTCAGATACGCAGTATTTT
d_call: .; clone_size: few; v_call: TRBV5-4; j_call: TRBJ2-6; cdr3_aa: CASSRTAGGANVLTF; cdr3_nt: TGTGCCAGCAGCCGGACTGCTGGTGGGGCCAACGTCCTGACTTTC
d_call: .; clone_size: once; v_call: TRBV30; j_call: TRBJ2-7; cdr3_aa: CAGPAGVFGQYF; cdr3_nt: TGTGCCGGTCCGGCAGGGGTCTTCGGGCAGTACTTC
d_call: .; clone_size: .; v_call: TRBV27; j_call: TRBJ1-2; cdr3_aa: CASRYQRRGLVTNYGYTF; cdr3_nt: TGTGCCAGCAGATACCAACGTCGTGGGTTGGTCACTAACTATGGCTACACCTTC
d_call: .; clone_size: .; v_call: TRBV27; j_call: TRBJ1-5; cdr3_aa: CASSFYNPGRLNQPQHF; cdr3_nt: TGTGCCAGCAGTTTCTACAACCCCGGACGGCTTAATCAGCCCCAGCATTTT
d_call: .; clone_size: .; v_call: TRBV28; j_call: TRBJ2-7; cdr3_aa: CASTDGLVHEQYF; cdr3_nt: TGTGCCAGCACGGATGGACTTGTCCACGAGCAGTACTTC
d_call: .; clone_size: .; v_call: TRBV7-8; j_call: TRBJ2-1; cdr3_aa: CASSLARGSEQFF; cdr3_nt: TGTGCCAGCAGCTTAGCGCGGGGATCTGAGCAGTTCTTC
d_call: TRBD1; clone_size: .; v_call: TRBV7-2; j_call: TRBJ2-7; cdr3_aa: CASSLRQGPYEQYF; cdr3_nt: TGTGCCAGCAGCCTTCGACAGGGTCCCTACGAGCAGTACTTC
d_call: TRBD2; clone_size: .; v_call: TRBV19; j_call: TRBJ2-2; cdr3_aa: CASSSRLAGRTGELFF; cdr3_nt: TGTGCCAGTAGTTCGCGACTAGCGGGGAGGACCGGGGAGCTGTTTTTT
d_call: .; clone_size: .; v_call: TRBV5-6; j_call: TRBJ2-7; cdr3_aa: CASSLAFPSGEGEAYEQYF; cdr3_nt: TGTGCCAGCAGCTTGGCCTTCCCCAGCGGTGAGGGGGAAGCCTACGAGCAGTACTTC
d_call: TRBD1; clone_size: few; v_call: TRBV18; j_call: TRBJ1-1; cdr3_aa: CASSPLRGGNTEAFF; cdr3_nt: TGTGCCAGCTCACCCCTCAGGGGGGGGAACACTGAAGCTTTCTTT
d_call: .; clone_size: .; v_call: TRBV19; j_call: TRBJ2-3; cdr3_aa: CASSISRESDTQYF; cdr3_nt: TGTGCCAGTAGTATTTCGCGGGAAAGTGATACGCAGTATTTT
d_call: TRBD2; clone_size: .; v_call: TRBV28; j_call: TRBJ2-1; cdr3_aa: CASSLAGGRPQEQFF; cdr3_nt: TGTGCCAGCAGTTTAGCGGGAGGCCGCCCTCAAGAGCAGTTCTTC
d_call: TRBD1; clone_size: .; v_call: TRBV6-5; j_call: TRBJ1-1; cdr3_aa: CASSYRDSEAFF; cdr3_nt: TGTGCCAGCAGTTACCGGGACAGTGAAGCTTTCTTT
d_call: .; clone_size: once; v_call: TRBV5-6; j_call: TRBJ1-2; cdr3_aa: CASSLSNYGYTF; cdr3_nt: TGTGCCAGCAGCTTGAGTAACTATGGCTACACCTTC
d_call: .; clone_size: .; v_call: TRBV7-9; j_call: TRBJ1-5; cdr3_aa: CASSLGGGQPQHF; cdr3_nt: TGTGCCAGCAGCTTAGGGGGGGGACAGCCCCAGCATTTT
d_call: TRBD2; clone_size: .; v_call: TRBV19; j_call: TRBJ2-2; cdr3_aa: CASTPGLFNTGELFF; cdr3_nt: TGTGCCAGTACCCCGGGACTATTTAACACCGGGGAGCTGTTTTTT
d_call: .; clone_size: .; v_call: TRBV2; j_call: TRBJ2-7; cdr3_aa: CASKGIGNSYEQYF; cdr3_nt: TGTGCCAGCAAGGGGATCGGCAATTCCTACGAGCAGTACTTC
d_call: .; clone_size: .; v_call: TRBV29-1; j_call: TRBJ1-4; cdr3_aa: CSVSLGSFNEKLFF; cdr3_nt: TGCAGCGTTTCGCTCGGATCTTTTAATGAAAAACTGTTTTTT
d_call: .; clone_size: .; v_call: TRBV19; j_call: TRBJ2-1; cdr3_aa: CASSSSPVGNEQFF; cdr3_nt: TGTGCCAGTAGTAGCTCCCCAGTGGGCAATGAGCAGTTCTTC
d_call: TRBD2; clone_size: .; v_call: TRBV28; j_call: TRBJ2-3; cdr3_aa: CASSQGLAAQYF; cdr3_nt: TGTGCCAGCAGTCAAGGACTAGCGGCGCAGTATTTT
d_call: .; clone_size: .; v_call: TRBV19; j_call: TRBJ2-4; cdr3_aa: CASSIKRDGNIQYF; cdr3_nt: TGTGCCAGTAGTATAAAAAGGGATGGGAACATTCAGTACTTC
d_call: .; clone_size: once; v_call: TRBV6-5; j_call: TRBJ2-2; cdr3_aa: CASSPTQQGTGELFF; cdr3_nt: TGTGCCAGCAGTCCCACGCAGCAGGGGACCGGGGAGCTGTTTTTT
d_call: .; clone_size: medium-sized; v_call: TRBV6-1; j_call: TRBJ1-1; cdr3_aa: CASSEPGLYTEAFF; cdr3_nt: TGTGCCAGCAGTGAACCAGGGTTGTACACTGAAGCTTTCTTT